This TCR beta chain was found in a study of spatial heterogeneity in lung cancer. Study at large: Among detected sequences, beta-chain ones consistently exceeded alpha-chain ones in number. Overall study results and limits: Ubiquitous and regional expanded TCR counts correlated with ubiquitous and regional nonsynonymous mutations, respectively. Tracking of tumor mutation counts was seen in expanded intratumoral alpha and beta TCR counts.

Each molecule of TCR cDNA was tagged with one unique molecular identifier. MiXCR was run by TCRdb on the 5' RACE reads, yielding one entry per CDR3 protein. The sample has about 20,000 distinct CDR3 sequences, approximately 3% seen once; the top ten hold about 7.3%. As for time point: sample taken at primary tumor resection. Unsorted samples of tumor, nontumor lung or frozen PBMC had their whole RNA sequenced. At least ten counts were recorded for this clonotype. The target antigen is unknown. The material sequenced was lung tumor tissue, taken at surgery. The sequence came from a male donor with early-stage non-small cell lung cancer.

CDR3 protein: CATRSGERGRTGYTF. The CDR3 DNA is TGCGCCACCAGATCCGGCGAGAGAGGCCGCACTGGCTACACCTTC. The chain joins TRBV5-1 to TRBJ1-2; D not certain. The CDR3 extends over 15 amino acids. Trimming cost V 9 bases and J 7 bases, with 25 bases left between them. Germline V gene data show CDR1 as SGHRS and CDR2 as YFSETQ.